The clone carrying this T cell receptor beta chain was found many times. Antigen specificity is unknown. The sample comes from a study of shared clonotypes between healthy human individuals. The authors ran unsorted PBMC replicate PCRs on roughly 330 ng DNA, approximately 31,000 T cell genomes. TCRdb keeps only in-frame clones here, not all; method: immunoSEQ multiplex PCR. The data show fewer than 700,000 clones, around 81% seen once. This CDR3 is built from 14 residues. Unmatched junction bases numbered 4, after V lost 3 bases and J lost 6 bases. CDR1 LGHNA and CDR2 YSLEER come from the germline V gene. Notes on the study in general: The genetic and exposure-history diversity represented was limited by few donors.

Sequences were obtained from PBMCs. This receptor was identified in a woman in her forties in good health. Some clones in this sample may be carry-over from other donors' samples. The chain employs TRBV4-3 and TRBJ2-1, with 8 bases fitting TRBD2. CDR3 bases: TGCGCCAGCAGCCAGGCGGGAGGCTTCAATGAGCAGTTCTTC. Protein product: CASSQAGGFNEQFF.